These 12 T cell receptor beta chains share one sample of origin, sequenced in a study of CD8 T cells in ankylosing spondylitis. MiXCR, run by TCRdb on the 5' RACE reads, gives a single entry per CDR3 protein. The sample holds 300,000 to 400,000 distinct CDR3 sequences, under 15% seen once. Source material: blood, either unsorted or a sorted T cell fraction (not recorded which). The receptors derive from a male donor with ankylosing spondylitis or in good health (not recorded which).

Many counts were recorded for this clonotype. V and J are TRBV7-6 and TRBJ1-6; TRBD1 matches 7 bases. Germline V CDR1 and CDR2: SGHVS, FNYEAQ. The trim removed 3 bases at V and 7 bases at J, leaving 3 bases unmatched. The CDR3 has 14 amino acids. The CDR3 DNA reads TGTGCCAGCAGCTTCGGACAGGACAATTCACCCCTCCACTTT. Protein product: CASSFGQDNSPLHF.

This clonotype was observed at least ten times. This chain links TRBV5-1 with TRBJ2-1; D unresolved. The CDR3 length is 14 residues. From germline, CDR1 is SGHRS and CDR2 YFSETQ. V lost 2 bases, J lost 5 bases, and 11 bases lay in between. The CDR3 DNA sequence: TGCGCCAGCAGCTTAGGAAACGACCACAATGAGCAGTTCTTC. It codes for CASSLGNDHNEQFF.

This clonotype was detected only a few times. This chain joins TRBV3-1 and TRBJ2-5; a possible D gene is TRBD2 (5 bases). V lost 1 base, J lost 2 bases, and 17 bases lay in between. Germline CDR1 is LGHDT and CDR2 is YNNKEL (reference sequence). The CDR3 is made up of 17 amino acids. This CDR3 is CASSQVKAVSGQETQYF. CDR3 in DNA: TGTGCCAGCAGCCAAGTTAAAGCGGTCAGCGGACAAGAGACCCAGTACTTC.

The rearrangement joins TRBV19 to TRBJ1-5, with TRBD1 matching 9 bases. The CDR3 is 16 amino acids. Germline trimming cut 3 bases from V and 9 bases from J; bases unmatched to any gene: 12. Per germline, CDR1 LNHDA and CDR2 SQIVND (reference sequence). CDR3 region: CASSIGGDRGAGPQHF. DNA for the CDR3: TGTGCCAGTAGTATCGGCGGTGACAGGGGGGCCGGGCCCCAGCATTTT.

This clonotype came up many times. The chain combines TRBV20-1 with TRBJ2-3, with 9 bases that match TRBD2. Germline CDR1 reads DFQATT; CDR2 reads SNEGSKA (reference sequence). Trimming at V came to 5 bases and at J to 7 bases, leaving 13 bases not matched to a gene. The CDR3 extends over 15 amino acids. The CDR3 nucleotides read TGCAGTGCTCGGGGACTAGCAACCCCAGTGTATACGCAGTATTTT. This gives the protein CSARGLATPVYTQYF.

This clonotype was detected a few times. The genes are TRBV3-1 and TRBJ1-5; D unclear. CDR1 LGHDT and CDR2 YNNKEL come from the germline V gene (reference sequence). Trimming took off 1 base at V and 13 bases at J, with 14 bases between the two ends. This CDR3 region has 13 residues. The CDR3 sequence: CASSQGEGSPQHF. In DNA form, the CDR3 reads TGTGCCAGCAGCCAAGGCGAAGGATCACCGCAGCATTTT. Full variable domain (missing parts from reference TRBV3-1 and TRBJ1-5): DTAVSQTPKYLVTQMGNDKSIKCEQNLGHDTMYWYKQDSKKFLKIMFSYNNKELIINETVPNRFSPKSPDKAHLNLHINSLELGDSAVYFCASSQGEGSPQHFGDGTRLSIL.

This clonotype showed up just a few times. The chain combines TRBV4-2 with TRBJ2-7; D is uncertain. V dropped 0 bases and J dropped 0 bases, with 9 bases sitting between them. The V gene's germline CDR1 is LGHNA and CDR2 YNFKEQ. This CDR3 has 15 residues. This chain's CDR3 is CASSQDWLGSYEQYF. The DNA for the CDR3 is TGTGCCAGCAGCCAAGACTGGCTAGGCTCCTACGAGCAGTACTTC.

This clonotype was counted at least ten times. This chain connects TRBV5-6 to TRBJ1-1; 7 bases line up with TRBD1. The trim removed 4 bases at V and 1 base at J, leaving 4 bases unmatched. The CDR3 length is 14 residues. In germline, CDR1 is SGHDT, CDR2 YYEEEE. The CDR3 bases are TGTGCCAGCAGCCTAGGGGACAGGAACACTGAAGCTTTCTTT. Protein: CASSLGDRNTEAFF.

The gene calls are TRBV29-1 and TRBJ2-5, with D perhaps TRBD2 (5 bases). The CDR3 extends over 13 amino acids. Germline V gene sequence: CDR1 SQVTM, CDR2 ANQGSEA. V was shortened by 3 bases and J by 5 bases, with 13 bases between the two germline ends. As DNA, the CDR3 is TGCAGCGTTGAGGAGCCGGGCGGGGAGACCCAGTACTTC. This codes for CSVEEPGGETQYF. Full variable domain (remainder filled in from reference TRBV29-1 and TRBJ2-5): SAVISQKPSRDICQRGTSLTIQCQVDSQVTMMFWYRQQPGQSLTLIATANQGSEATYESGFVIDKFPISRPNLTFSTLTVSNMSPEDSSIYLCSVEEPGGETQYFGPGTRLLVL.

V is TRBV5-1 and J is TRBJ2-1, with a possible D match to TRBD1 (6 bases). The CDR3 is made up of 15 amino acids. CDR1 SGHRS and CDR2 YFSETQ come from the germline V gene. V was shortened by 3 bases and J by 3 bases, with 13 bases between the two germline ends. As DNA, the CDR3 is TGCGCCAGCAGCTCCGGACAGACCCTCTACAATGAGCAGTTCTTC. This codes for CASSSGQTLYNEQFF.

This clonotype was seen a few times. The chain couples TRBV19 to TRBJ2-1, with D possibly TRBD2 on 5 matching bases. V was pared by 5 bases and J by 3 bases, with 11 bases between. From germline, CDR1 is LNHDA and CDR2 SQIVND (reference sequence). CDR3 length: 14 amino acids. The CDR3 coding sequence is TGTGCCAGTAGTGATAGGACTGTCTACAATGAGCAGTTCTTC. It is translated as CASSDRTVYNEQFF.

This chain joins TRBV10-3 and TRBJ2-7; 8 bases line up with TRBD1. The CDR3 loop spans 16 amino acids. CDR1 and CDR2 from the germline V gene are ENHRY and SYGVKD. Trimming removed 0 bases from V and 5 bases from J; junction bases left unmatched: 9. This CDR3 is CAISESQGARRDEQYF. Here the CDR3 DNA reads TGTGCCATCAGTGAGTCCCAGGGGGCGCGTCGGGACGAGCAGTACTTC.